This is a list of T cell receptor beta chains from one sample in a study of OX40 agonist ivuxolimab in advanced cancers. Method: immunoSEQ multiplex PCR; TCRdb's copy keeps in-frame clones and lacks some. Here the sample spans tens of thousands of clones, just under 85% being singletons. The sequences come from CD4+ or CD8+ T cells sorted from blood, collected in a trial of the OX40 agonist ivuxolimab. Receptors originate from an adult with an advanced solid tumor such as melanoma, head and neck, liver or kidney cancer. Both conserved end residues are part of each CDR3. D genes are given only for firm matches. Rows may omit the clone size; those that give it use once, few, many or a size class.

clone_size,v_call,j_call,d_call,cdr3_nt,cdr3_aa
medium-sized,TRBV5-4,TRBJ1-1,.,TGTGCCAGCAGCTTGGAATTGGGGGTACGGACTGAAGCTTTCTTT,CASSLELGVRTEAFF
.,TRBV19,TRBJ1-5,TRBD1,TGTGCCAGTAGTACGGGACAGGGGGCCAATCAGCCCCAGCATTTT,CASSTGQGANQPQHF
few,TRBV7-8,TRBJ1-1,.,TGTGCCAGCAGCTTAGCGGGGGGAAGAGGAGCTTTCTTT,CASSLAGGRGAFF
.,TRBV4-1,TRBJ1-1,TRBD1,TGCGCCAGCAGCCAAGGATCAGCCAGGGGGAGGGGTGAAGCTTTCTTT,CASSQGSARGRGEAFF
.,TRBV9,TRBJ1-3,.,TGTGCCAGCAGCGTACAGGGGAGCGGAAACACCATATATTTT,CASSVQGSGNTIYF
.,TRBV25-1,TRBJ2-7,.,TGTGCCAGCAGTGGAGGGGAGCAGGGGATATCCTACGAGCAGTACTTC,CASSGGEQGISYEQYF
.,TRBV6-1,TRBJ2-3,.,TGTGCCAGCAGTGAAGAAACCACAGATACGCAGTATTTT,CASSEETTDTQYF
once,TRBV5-4,TRBJ2-5,.,TGTGCCAGCAGCTTAAAGGGCGCCCAAGAGACCCAGTACTTC,CASSLKGAQETQYF
.,TRBV27,TRBJ2-1,TRBD2,TGTGCCAGCAGTTTAGAATATAGCGGGATTACCTACAATGAGCAGTTCTTC,CASSLEYSGITYNEQFF
.,TRBV20-1,TRBJ1-2,.,TGCAGTGCTGAAGTTAACTATGGCTACACCTTC,CSAEVNYGYTF
.,TRBV11-3,TRBJ2-7,.,TGTGCCAGCAGCTTAGACCGTGTGGGGGAGCAGTACTTC,CASSLDRVGEQYF
.,TRBV4-2,TRBJ1-1,.,TGTGCCAGCAGTCTGACGACAGCCATGAACACTGAAGCTTTCTTT,CASSLTTAMNTEAFF
once,TRBV6-6,TRBJ1-4,.,TGTGCCAGCAGTACCCTCCCGGGGGAAAAACTGTTTTTT,CASSTLPGEKLFF
.,TRBV5-1,TRBJ1-1,TRBD1,TGCGCCAGCAGCTTGCAGGGGGCGGGCTCTGAAGCTTTCTTT,CASSLQGAGSEAFF
.,TRBV10-3,TRBJ2-3,.,TGTGCCATCAGTGAGGTGGTGGGGGGTTATACGCAGTATTTT,CAISEVVGGYTQYF
few,TRBV19,TRBJ1-3,.,TGTGCCAGTCCTCGAGGGGAAGACTCTGGAAACACCATATATTTT,CASPRGEDSGNTIYF
.,TRBV27,TRBJ2-7,.,TGTGCCAGCAGTTTATCCGACGATCCCTACGAGCAGTACTTC,CASSLSDDPYEQYF
few,TRBV19,TRBJ2-5,.,TGTGCCAGTAGCACCCCTGGACAGCGGGAGACCCAGTACTTC,CASSTPGQRETQYF
.,TRBV11-3,TRBJ2-2,.,TGTGCCAGCGGTGGCAATGACTGGCGGGTCCACACCGGGGAGCTGTTTTTT,CASGGNDWRVHTGELFF
.,TRBV28,TRBJ2-6,.,TGTGCCAGCAGTTTACAGCCTAGTTCTGGGGCCAACGTCCTGACTTTC,CASSLQPSSGANVLTF
.,TRBV19,TRBJ2-3,.,TGTGCCACTCAGACTACCTCTAGCACAGATACGCAGTATTTT,CATQTTSSTDTQYF
.,TRBV28,TRBJ1-1,TRBD1,TGTGCCAGCGGAATTATGGGACAGCCAATGACTGAAGCTTTCTTT,CASGIMGQPMTEAFF
.,TRBV6-1,TRBJ2-3,.,TGTGCCAGCAGTTCGACAGCAGATACGCAGTATTTT,CASSSTADTQYF
.,TRBV30,TRBJ2-3,TRBD2,TGTGCCTGGTTGGGGACTAGCGGGGTACCTAGCACAGATACGCAGTATTTT,CAWLGTSGVPSTDTQYF
.,TRBV6-5,TRBJ2-1,.,TGTGCCAGCAAAAGCGGATACAATGAGCAGTTCTTC,CASKSGYNEQFF
.,TRBV28,TRBJ2-6,.,TGTGCCAGCAGTTCGGGGGGCTCTAGGTGGAACGTCCTGACTTTC,CASSSGGSRWNVLTF
.,TRBV18,TRBJ1-2,.,TGTGCCAGCTCACCTACACAGGGTCCGAAACGTGGCTACACCTTC,CASSPTQGPKRGYTF
.,TRBV28,TRBJ2-1,.,TGTGCCAGCACTTCTAAAGACGGTAACTCCTACAATGAGCAGTTCTTC,CASTSKDGNSYNEQFF
.,TRBV30,TRBJ2-7,TRBD1,TGTGCCTGGAGTCACGGACAGGGTGGCTACGAGCAGTACTTC,CAWSHGQGGYEQYF
.,TRBV19,TRBJ2-3,.,TGTGCCAGTAGTATATCGGGGACCAATCCTACGCAGTATTTT,CASSISGTNPTQYF
.,TRBV7-8,TRBJ1-6,.,TGTGCCAGCAGCTTATTGGGGCAGGAGGGTTCACCCCTCCACTTT,CASSLLGQEGSPLHF
.,TRBV30,TRBJ2-7,.,TGTGCCTGGAGTGTAAGGGGTCGGGTTGGGGGGCTCCCGATCCTCTACGAGCAGTACTTC,CAWSVRGRVGGLPILYEQYF
.,TRBV19,TRBJ2-3,TRBD1,TGTGCCAGTAGTACGCGACAGGGAATCACAGATACGCAGTATTTT,CASSTRQGITDTQYF
.,TRBV9,TRBJ2-3,TRBD2,TGTGCCAGCAGCGTATTTACGGGGGGTGGAGATACGCAGTATTTT,CASSVFTGGGDTQYF
.,TRBV5-6,TRBJ1-2,.,TGTGCCAGCAGCTTGGTAGGGGGGATCGACTATGGCTACACCTTC,CASSLVGGIDYGYTF
.,TRBV30,TRBJ1-1,TRBD1,TGTGCCTGGGCCCTCACAGGGGGCAGTTACACTGAAGCTTTCTTT,CAWALTGGSYTEAFF
.,TRBV28,TRBJ2-5,TRBD2,TGTGCCAGCACCTCCGGGGGGGACGGGGAGACCCAGTACTTC,CASTSGGDGETQYF
few,TRBV30,TRBJ1-6,.,TGTGCCTGGGGACAGCTCAGCTCCTATAATTCACCCCTCCACTTT,CAWGQLSSYNSPLHF
.,TRBV28,TRBJ2-3,.,TGTGCCAGCAGTTCCCCCAGCACAGATACGCAGTATTTT,CASSSPSTDTQYF
.,TRBV19,TRBJ2-7,.,TGTGCCAGTAGTATGAGCCTAGGGGTTCTATACGAGCAGTACTTC,CASSMSLGVLYEQYF
.,TRBV7-3,TRBJ2-7,TRBD2,TGTGCCAGCAGCTTATTTGCTGCGGGGGGGCCCTCGGAGCAGTACTTC,CASSLFAAGGPSEQYF
.,TRBV9,TRBJ1-4,.,TGTGCCAGCAGCGTAGGGGGCGGATCGAATGAAAAACTGTTTTTT,CASSVGGGSNEKLFF
few,TRBV20-1,TRBJ2-1,.,TGCAGTGCTAGAAGACTCCAGGAGCAGTTCTTC,CSARRLQEQFF
.,TRBV7-2,TRBJ1-2,.,TGTGCCAGCAGCTTAGAACTAGGGGGCTACACCTTC,CASSLELGGYTF
.,TRBV5-1,TRBJ2-2,.,TGCGCCAGCACCCGCTTGGGGGAGAACACCGGGGAGCTGTTTTTT,CASTRLGENTGELFF
.,TRBV4-2,TRBJ2-5,.,TGTGCCAGCAGCCAAGATCAAGGACGGGGGAAAGAGACCCAGTACTTC,CASSQDQGRGKETQYF
.,TRBV7-2,TRBJ2-1,.,TGTGCCAGCAGCTTAGCTGGGGGGTCAAGCTCCTACAATGAGCAGTTCTTC,CASSLAGGSSSYNEQFF
.,TRBV6-1,TRBJ1-4,.,TGTGCCAGCAGTGAAAATGTCCCCCCTAATGAAAAACTGTTTTTT,CASSENVPPNEKLFF
.,TRBV30,TRBJ1-1,TRBD1,TGTGCCTGGAACAGGGGTTCCGCTGAAGCTTTCTTT,CAWNRGSAEAFF